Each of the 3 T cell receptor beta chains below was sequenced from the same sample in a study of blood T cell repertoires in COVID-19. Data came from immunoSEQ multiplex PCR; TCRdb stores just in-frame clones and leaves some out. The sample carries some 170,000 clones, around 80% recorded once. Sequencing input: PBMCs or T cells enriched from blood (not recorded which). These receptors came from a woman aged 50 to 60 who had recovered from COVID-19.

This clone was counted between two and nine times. CDR3 sequence: CASSQLQGNYNSPLHF. CDR3 bases: TGCGCCAGCAGCCAACTCCAGGGAAACTATAATTCACCCCTCCACTTT. The chain carries TRBV4-3 and TRBJ1-6; perhaps TRBD1 as D (5 bases). Germline V lookup: CDR1 LGHNA, CDR2 YSLEER. V dropped 2 bases and J dropped 3 bases, with 11 bases sitting between them. This CDR3 has 16 residues.

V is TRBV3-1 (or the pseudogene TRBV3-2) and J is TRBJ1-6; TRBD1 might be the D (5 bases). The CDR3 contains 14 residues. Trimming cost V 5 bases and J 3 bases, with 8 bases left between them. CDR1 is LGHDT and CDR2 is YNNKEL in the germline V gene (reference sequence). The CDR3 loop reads CASSSQGYNSPLHF. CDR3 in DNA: TGTGCCAGCAGCTCTCAGGGCTATAATTCACCCCTCCACTTT.

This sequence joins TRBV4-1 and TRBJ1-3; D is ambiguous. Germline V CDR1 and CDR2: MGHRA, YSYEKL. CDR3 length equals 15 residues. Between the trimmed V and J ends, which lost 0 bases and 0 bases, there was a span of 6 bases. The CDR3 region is CASSQDNYSGNTIYF. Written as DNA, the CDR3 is TGCGCCAGCAGCCAAGACAACTACTCTGGAAACACCATATATTTT.